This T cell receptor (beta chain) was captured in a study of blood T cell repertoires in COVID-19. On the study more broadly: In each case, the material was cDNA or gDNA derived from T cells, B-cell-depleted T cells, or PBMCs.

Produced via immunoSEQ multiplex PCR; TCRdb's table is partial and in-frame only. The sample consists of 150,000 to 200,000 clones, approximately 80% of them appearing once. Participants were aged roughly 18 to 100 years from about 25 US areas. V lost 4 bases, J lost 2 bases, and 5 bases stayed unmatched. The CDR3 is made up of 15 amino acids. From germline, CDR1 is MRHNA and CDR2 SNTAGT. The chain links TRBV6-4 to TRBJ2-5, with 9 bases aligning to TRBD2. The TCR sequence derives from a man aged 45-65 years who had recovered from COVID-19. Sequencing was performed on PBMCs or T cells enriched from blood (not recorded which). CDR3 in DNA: TGTGCCAGCAGTGTTAGCGGGGGCTCTCAAGAGACCCAGTACTTC. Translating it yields CASSVSGGSQETQYF.